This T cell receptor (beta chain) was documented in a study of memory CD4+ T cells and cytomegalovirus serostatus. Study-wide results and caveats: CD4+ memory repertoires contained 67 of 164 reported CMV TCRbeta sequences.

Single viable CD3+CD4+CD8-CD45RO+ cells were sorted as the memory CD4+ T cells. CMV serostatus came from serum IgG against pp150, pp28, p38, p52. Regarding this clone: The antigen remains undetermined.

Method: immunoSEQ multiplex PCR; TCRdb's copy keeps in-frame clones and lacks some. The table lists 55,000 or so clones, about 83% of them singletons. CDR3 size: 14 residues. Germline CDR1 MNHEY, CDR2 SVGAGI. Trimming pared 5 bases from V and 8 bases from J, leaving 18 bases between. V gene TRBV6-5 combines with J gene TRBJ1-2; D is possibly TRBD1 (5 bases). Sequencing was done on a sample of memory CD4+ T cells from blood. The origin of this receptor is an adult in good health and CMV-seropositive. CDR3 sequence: CASSRDRIYGGYTF. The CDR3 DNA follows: TGTGCCAGCAGTCGGGACCGAATCTATGGAGGCTACACCTTC.